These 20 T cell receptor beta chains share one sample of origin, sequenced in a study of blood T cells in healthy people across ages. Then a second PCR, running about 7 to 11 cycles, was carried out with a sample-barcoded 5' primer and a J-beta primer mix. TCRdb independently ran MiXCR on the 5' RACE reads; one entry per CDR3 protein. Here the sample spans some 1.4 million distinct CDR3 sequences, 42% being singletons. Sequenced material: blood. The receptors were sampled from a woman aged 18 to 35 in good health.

The chain's CDR3 is CASSLMAGGPRMTDTQYF. In DNA, the CDR3 is TGTGCCAGCAGTTTAATGGCGGGAGGGCCCCGAATGACAGATACGCAGTATTTT. This chain links TRBV12-3 or TRBV12-4 with TRBJ2-3; 9 bases are shared with TRBD2. The CDR3 is 18 residues long. The V and J ends lost 2 bases and 3 bases, in that order; junction bases with no gene match: 12.

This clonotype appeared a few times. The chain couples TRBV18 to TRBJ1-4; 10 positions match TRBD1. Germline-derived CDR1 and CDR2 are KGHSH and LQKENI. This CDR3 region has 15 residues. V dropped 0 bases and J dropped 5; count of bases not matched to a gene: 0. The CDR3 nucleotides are TGTGCCAGCTCACCACCGGGACAGGGGAATGAAAAACTGTTTTTT. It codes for CASSPPGQGNEKLFF.

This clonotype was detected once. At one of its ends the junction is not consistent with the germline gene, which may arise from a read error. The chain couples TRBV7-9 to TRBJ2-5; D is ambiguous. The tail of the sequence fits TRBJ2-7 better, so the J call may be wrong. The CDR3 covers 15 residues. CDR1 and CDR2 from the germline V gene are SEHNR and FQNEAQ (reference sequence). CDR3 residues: CASDPLEQFSCEQYF. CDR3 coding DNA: TGTGCCAGCGATCCCCTTGAACAGTTCTCCTGCGAGCAGTACTTC.

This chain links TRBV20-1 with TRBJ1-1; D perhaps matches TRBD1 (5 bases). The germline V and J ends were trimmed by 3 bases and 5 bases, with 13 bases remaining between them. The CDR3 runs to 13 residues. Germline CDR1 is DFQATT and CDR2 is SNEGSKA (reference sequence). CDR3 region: CSARIGRGTEAFF. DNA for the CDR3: TGCAGTGCTAGGATAGGTAGGGGAACTGAAGCTTTCTTT.

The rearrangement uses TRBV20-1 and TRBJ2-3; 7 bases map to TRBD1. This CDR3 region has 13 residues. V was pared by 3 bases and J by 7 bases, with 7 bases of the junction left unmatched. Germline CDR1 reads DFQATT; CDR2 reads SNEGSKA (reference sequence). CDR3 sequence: CSASSPQGNTQYF. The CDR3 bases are TGCAGTGCTAGTAGCCCACAGGGGAATACGCAGTATTTT.

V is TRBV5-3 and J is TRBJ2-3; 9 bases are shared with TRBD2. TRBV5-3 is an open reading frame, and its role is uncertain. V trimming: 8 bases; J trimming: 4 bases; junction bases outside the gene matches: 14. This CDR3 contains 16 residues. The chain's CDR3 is CASSPKRGAGADTQYF. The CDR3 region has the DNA TGTGCCAGCAGCCCTAAGCGGGGGGCCGGGGCAGATACGCAGTATTTT.

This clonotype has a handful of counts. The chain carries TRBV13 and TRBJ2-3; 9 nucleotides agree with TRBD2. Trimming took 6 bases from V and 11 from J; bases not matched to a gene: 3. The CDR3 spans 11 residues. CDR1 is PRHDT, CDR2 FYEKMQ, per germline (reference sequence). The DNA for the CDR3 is TGTGCCAGCAGGGGACTAGCTGGGCAGTATTTT. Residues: CASRGLAGQYF.

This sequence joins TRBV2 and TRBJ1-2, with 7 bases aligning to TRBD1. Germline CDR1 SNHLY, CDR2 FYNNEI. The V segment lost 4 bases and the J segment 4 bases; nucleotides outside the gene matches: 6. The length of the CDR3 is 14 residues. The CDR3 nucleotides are TGTGCCAGCAGTGTTACAGGGGATATCTATGGCTACACCTTC. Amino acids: CASSVTGDIYGYTF.

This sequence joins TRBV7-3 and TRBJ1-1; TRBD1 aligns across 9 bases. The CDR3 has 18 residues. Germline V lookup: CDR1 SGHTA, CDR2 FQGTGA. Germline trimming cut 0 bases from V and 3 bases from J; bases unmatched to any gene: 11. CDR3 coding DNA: TGTGCCAGCAGCTTAACCCCGATAGCGGGACAGGGATACACTGAAGCTTTCTTT. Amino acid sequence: CASSLTPIAGQGYTEAFF.

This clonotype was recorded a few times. The CDR3 protein is CAGGQTDYEQYF. Written as DNA, the CDR3 is TGTGCCGGCGGACAGACAGACTACGAGCAGTACTTC. The chain combines TRBV30 with TRBJ2-7; TRBD1 might be the D (6 bases). Trimming shortened V by 8 bases and J by 3 bases, and 14 bases separated the two germline ends. The CDR3 contains 12 residues. CDR1 and CDR2 from the germline V gene are GTSNPN and SVGIG (reference sequence). Combining the CDR3 with reference TRBV30 and TRBJ2-7 gives the whole variable domain SQTIHQWPATLVQPVGSPLSLECTVEGTSNPNLYWYRQAAGRGLQLLFYSVGIGQISSEVPQNLSASRPQDRQFILSSKKLLLSDSGFYLCAGGQTDYEQYFGPGTRLTVT.

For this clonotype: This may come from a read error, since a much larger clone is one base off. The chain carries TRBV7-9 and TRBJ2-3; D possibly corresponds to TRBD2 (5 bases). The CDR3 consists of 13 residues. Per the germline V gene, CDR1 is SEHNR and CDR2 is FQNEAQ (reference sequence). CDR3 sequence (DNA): TGTGTCAGCGAGAGCGGAAGCACAGATACGCAGTATTTT. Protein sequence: CVSESGSTDTQYF.

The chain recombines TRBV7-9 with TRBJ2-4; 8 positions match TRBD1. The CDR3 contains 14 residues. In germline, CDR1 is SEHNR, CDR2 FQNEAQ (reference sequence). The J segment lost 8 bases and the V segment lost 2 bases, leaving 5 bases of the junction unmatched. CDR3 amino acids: CASSLLDRADIQYF. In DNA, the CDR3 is TGTGCCAGCAGCTTACTGGACAGGGCGGACATTCAGTACTTC.

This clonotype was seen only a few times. CDR3 amino acids: CASSLGSLDSQETQYF. The CDR3 DNA is TGTGCCAGCAGCTTAGGGTCTCTGGACTCCCAAGAGACCCAGTACTTC. The V gene is TRBV7-2, the J gene TRBJ2-5; a weak D match, TRBD2 (5 bases). Germline V gene sequence: CDR1 SGHTA, CDR2 FQGNSA. Trimming stripped 1 base from V and 1 base from J, with 13 bases between. The CDR3 is 16 residues long.

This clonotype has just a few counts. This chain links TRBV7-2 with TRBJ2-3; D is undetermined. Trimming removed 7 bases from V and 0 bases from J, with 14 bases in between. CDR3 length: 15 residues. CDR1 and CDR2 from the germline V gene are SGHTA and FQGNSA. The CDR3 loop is CASTVGGVSTDTQYF. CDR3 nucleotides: TGTGCCAGCACCGTAGGTGGGGTTAGCACAGATACGCAGTATTTT.

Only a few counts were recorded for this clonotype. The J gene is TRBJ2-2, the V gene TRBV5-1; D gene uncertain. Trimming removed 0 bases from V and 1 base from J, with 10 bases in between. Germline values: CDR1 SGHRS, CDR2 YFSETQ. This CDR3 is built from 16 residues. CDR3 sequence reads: CASSLGGTLNTGELFF. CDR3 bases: TGCGCCAGCAGCTTGGGTGGAACCTTGAACACCGGGGAGCTGTTTTTT.

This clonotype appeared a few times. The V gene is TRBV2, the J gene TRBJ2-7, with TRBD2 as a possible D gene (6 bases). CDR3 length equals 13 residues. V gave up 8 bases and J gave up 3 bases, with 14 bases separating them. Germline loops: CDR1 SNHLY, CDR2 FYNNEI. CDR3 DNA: TGTGCCAGCGGAGGGTTTGCGATCTACGAGCAGTACTTC. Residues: CASGGFAIYEQYF.

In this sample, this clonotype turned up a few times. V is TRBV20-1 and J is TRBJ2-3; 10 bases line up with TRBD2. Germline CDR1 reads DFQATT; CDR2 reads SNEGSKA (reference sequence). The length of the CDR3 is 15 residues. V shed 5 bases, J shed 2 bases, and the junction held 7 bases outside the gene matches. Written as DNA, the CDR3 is TGCAGTGCTTCCACCAGCGGGGGGGTCACAGATACGCAGTATTTT. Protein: CSASTSGGVTDTQYF.

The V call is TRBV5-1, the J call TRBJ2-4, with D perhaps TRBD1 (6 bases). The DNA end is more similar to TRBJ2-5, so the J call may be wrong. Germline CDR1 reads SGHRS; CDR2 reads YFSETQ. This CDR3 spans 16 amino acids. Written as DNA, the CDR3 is TGCGCCAGCAGCTTAGTCTGGGACACGACCGTTCGGACCCAGTACTTC. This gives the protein CASSLVWDTTVRTQYF.

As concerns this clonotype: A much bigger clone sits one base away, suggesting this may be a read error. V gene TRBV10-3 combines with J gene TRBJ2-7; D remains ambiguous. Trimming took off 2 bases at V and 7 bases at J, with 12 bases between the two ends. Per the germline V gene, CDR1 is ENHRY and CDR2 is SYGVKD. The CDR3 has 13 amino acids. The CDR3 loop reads CAISEGSTNEQYF. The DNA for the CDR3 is TGTGCCATCAGTGAGGGATCAACCAATGAGCAGTACTTC.

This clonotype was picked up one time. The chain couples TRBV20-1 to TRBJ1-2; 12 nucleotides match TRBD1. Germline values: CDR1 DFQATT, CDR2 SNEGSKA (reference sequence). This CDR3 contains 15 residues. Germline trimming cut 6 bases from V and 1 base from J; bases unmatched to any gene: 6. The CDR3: CSALGTGGSNYGYTF. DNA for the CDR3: TGCAGTGCCCTTGGGACAGGGGGCAGTAACTATGGCTACACCTTC.